The clone carrying this T cell receptor (beta chain) was observed a handful of times. Its matching antigen is unknown. Via MiXCR, TCRdb re-called the reads, giving one row per CDR3 protein. The sample includes some 700,000 distinct CDR3 sequences, 35% of them seen just once. The data originate from a study of T cell repertoires in cytomegalovirus infection. General observations from the study: The ex vivo response was dominated by HLA-C-restricted CMV-specific TCR beta clonotypes.

This TCR was sampled from a human donor in good health (CMV status not recorded). Some clones in this sample may be carry-over from other donors' samples. The sequencing input was PBMCs.

The CDR3 region has the DNA TGTGCCAGCACACAGAGTTACACAGATACGCAGTATTTT. It translates to CASTQSYTDTQYF. This chain connects TRBV27 to TRBJ2-3; no clear D gene. CDR1 and CDR2 (germline): MNHEY, SMNVEV (reference sequence). The length of the CDR3 is 13 residues. The germline V and J ends were trimmed by 7 bases and 2 bases, with 10 bases remaining between them.